This TCR beta chain comes out of a study of blood T cells in healthy people across ages (dated by TCRdb to about 2015). Some background on the complete study: In model experiments, template switching captured roughly one uniquely barcoded TCR beta cDNA molecule for every two T cells. Using deep sequencing normalized with unique cDNA molecular identifiers, the study measured how TCR beta repertoire diversity changes with age. Using the same blood draw, the study looked at two additional independent replicas of 1 million unique cDNA reads for two donors, one aged 18 to 29 and the other aged 80 or older. The donors were split into four age groups: young (average about 16 years), middle-aged (roughly 42), aged (more than 60) and long-lived (over 80).

V and J are truncated by 4 bases and 5 bases respectively, leaving an intervening sequence of 11 bases. Reading from cysteine to phenylalanine, the CDR3 counts 14 amino acids. Only the CDR3 DNA is retained, 42 bases long and in frame from the first base. Reading the germline V gene gives CDR1 SGHVS and CDR2 FQNEAQ. The donors were some 39 Caucasian individuals from Russia, aged roughly 6 to 100 years, who were systemically healthy. Each donor gave about 9.8 milliliters of peripheral blood, drawn into EDTA-treated Vacutainer tubes. Ficoll-Paque density-gradient centrifugation was used to isolate PBMCs, with at least 6.5 million obtained per sample. Total RNA, at least 6 micrograms per sample, was extracted from PBMCs with Trizol reagent. The percentages of naive CD45RAhigh/CD27high T cells were determined by flow cytometry on a PBMC aliquot from every donor. The library was made by 5' RACE. Sequencing instrument: Illumina HiSeq 2500. The second PCR ran for about 6 to 12 cycles and used a J-beta primer mix along with a sample-barcoded 5' primer. A template-switch 5' adaptor carrying 12 random nucleotides introduced a unique molecular identifier onto each TCR beta cDNA molecule. Each sample yielded at least 2.5 million CDR3-containing paired-end reads. First-strand cDNA synthesis was performed from all RNA using the Mint cDNA synthesis kit, with priming by a TRBC-specific oligonucleotide. All cDNA was treated with uracil-DNA glycosylase and then went through a first 18-cycle PCR with the universal primers M1SS and BC2_uni_R. The authors' pipeline ran thus. For normalization, 1 million high-quality reads, each with a distinct molecular identifier, were randomly selected from each sample. Reads sharing molecular identifiers were discarded rather than binned into consensus sequences. MiTCR, with a Q25 quality threshold and the strictest error-elimination algorithm, was used for CDR3 identification, clonotype clustering and error correction. A nonparametric unseen species model using Euler transformation provided a lower-bound estimate of total TCR beta diversity. Through fastp at Q25 and MiXCR, TCRdb rebuilt clones from the public reads, retaining in-frame beta chains. For every CDR3 protein sequence, its rows merge into one entry that carries the most common genes and DNA. The V and J calls were not made by the authors but by TCRdb's processing. Across this sample there are some 940,000 distinct CDR3 sequences, with roughly 29% seen only once. The ten most abundant clones make up roughly 10% of the sample.

This clonotype was counted at least ten times. Its cognate antigen has yet to be identified. Qualities for individual bases were not recorded, and no much larger clone is one base off. Study-wide findings and limitations: Because the CMV infection status of the donors was unknown, age-related changes in expanded clonotypes may potentially have been confounded. Compared with the aged group, the long-lived group had more naive CD4+ T cells, fewer expanded clones and increased TCR diversity, a pattern suggesting age selection. As age increased, observed TCR beta diversity per million T cells dropped in a roughly linear way, and a significant reduction was already evident by age 40. Bulk unsorted PBMC profiling prevented conclusive comparison of naive and antigen-experienced compartments. Estimates of total diversity based on one million sequenced T cells were regarded as lower bounds and as underestimates. Observed TCR beta diversity correlated strongly with the percentage of naive T cells measured by flow cytometry.

These data were also filed under a second study, of T cells of mothers and their children. The other study reports the following: Nine systemically healthy Caucasian individuals served as donors, namely three mothers together with their six children. cDNA synthesis consumed the entire amount of extracted RNA, loaded at about 1.5 ug RNA in each 15 ul reaction. Sample barcodes and 2-4 random nucleotides were added via the M1S primer in the second PCR. More than 8 million TCR beta CDR3 reads were obtained from each mother, and several million reads were obtained from each child. In both related and unrelated pairs, thymic selection shapes the output of TCR recombination in a similar way, with inherited differences having only a minor effect. Normalized repertoire overlap was always slightly but never significantly higher in related than unrelated mother-child pairs. With a sensitivity of approximately 96 clones per million clonotypes, no persistent microchimeric T cell clones were detected. To look for features that set related mother-child pairs apart from unrelated individuals, the researchers ran deep NGS to compare the TCR beta repertoires of mothers and children. Mothers averaged around 40 +/- 4 years of age and children averaged about 10 +/- 4 years. Libraries were sequenced on Illumina HiSeq 2000 with 100+100 nt paired-end reads after adapter ligation with NEBNext reagents. To prevent cross-contamination, the mother and child libraries were prepared a month apart and were sequenced in separate runs. Each donor had between about 500,000 and 2,100,000 distinct TCR beta clonotypes identified. Naive TCR beta clonotypes were estimated from low-frequency clonotypes matched to each donor's FACS-determined naive share, without sorting.

The clonotype comes from a woman in her thirties or forties in good health. The rearrangement combines TRBV7-8 with TRBJ1-4; no D gene is confidently identified. Sequencing was performed on blood. CDR3 region: CASSSEISNEKLFF. The nucleotides read TGTGCCAGCAGCTCCGAAATCTCGAATGAAAAACTGTTTTTT. With the rest looked up from the reference TRBV7-8 and TRBJ1-4 genes rather than sequenced, the full variable domain is GAGVSQSPRYKVAKRGQDVALRCDPISGHVSLFWYQQALGQGPEFLTYFQNEAQLDKSGLPSDRFFAERPEGSVSTLKIQRTQQEDSAVYLCASSSEISNEKLFFGSGTQLSVL.